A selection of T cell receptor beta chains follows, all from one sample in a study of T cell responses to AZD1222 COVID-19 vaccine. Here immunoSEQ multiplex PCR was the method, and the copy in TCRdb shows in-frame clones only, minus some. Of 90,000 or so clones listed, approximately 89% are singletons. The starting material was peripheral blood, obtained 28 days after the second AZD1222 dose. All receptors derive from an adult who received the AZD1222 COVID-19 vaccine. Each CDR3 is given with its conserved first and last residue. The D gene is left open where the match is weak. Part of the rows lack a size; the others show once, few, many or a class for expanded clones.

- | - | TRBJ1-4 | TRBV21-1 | TGTGCCAGCAGCAAAGCTGTACGGAGGAATGAAAAACTGTTTTTT | CASSKAVRRNEKLFF
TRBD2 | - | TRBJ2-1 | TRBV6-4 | TGTGCCAGCAGCCTGACTAGCGGGGCCTACAATGAGCAGTTCTTC | CASSLTSGAYNEQFF
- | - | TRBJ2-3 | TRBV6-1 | TGTGCCAGCAGTGAAAAACGGGCTACGCCTCAAACCCGCACAGATACGCAGTATTTT | CASSEKRATPQTRTDTQYF
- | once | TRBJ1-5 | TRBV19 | TGTGCCAGTAGTATATCATATCAGCCCCAGCATTTT | CASSISYQPQHF
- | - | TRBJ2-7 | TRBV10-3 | TGTGCCATCAGTGAGCCTAGCGCCGCCTACGAGCAGTACTTC | CAISEPSAAYEQYF
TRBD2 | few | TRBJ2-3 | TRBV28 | TGTGCCAGCAGTTTATTAGGTAGCGGGGGGCGAACGGATACGCAGTATTTT | CASSLLGSGGRTDTQYF
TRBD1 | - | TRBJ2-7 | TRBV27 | TGTGCCAGCAGCCAGGGACAGATTAGCTACGAGCAGTACTTC | CASSQGQISYEQYF
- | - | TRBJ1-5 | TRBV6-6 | TGTGCCAGCAGTTATAGTCGCGATCAGCCCCAGCATTTT | CASSYSRDQPQHF
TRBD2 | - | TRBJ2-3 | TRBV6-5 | TGTGCCACCAATCCTAGCGGGGGGATCACAGATACGCAGTATTTT | CATNPSGGITDTQYF
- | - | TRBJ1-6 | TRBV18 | TGTGCCAGCTCACCACGGGGGTCAGGGGACTCACCCCTCCACTTT | CASSPRGSGDSPLHF
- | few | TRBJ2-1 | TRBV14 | TGTGCCAGCAGCCAAGGACGGCTCCGATTCTACAATGAGCAGTTCTTC | CASSQGRLRFYNEQFF